This TCR beta chain originates from a study of blood T cell repertoires in COVID-19. Study details: The United States, Italy and Spain were the sources of the acute and convalescent COVID-19 samples. T cells, B-cell-depleted T cells, or PBMCs supplied cDNA or gDNA.

In the source study's methods: Nucleated cell number was recorded as an estimate derived from reference gene primer amplification. Assay used: immunoSEQ multiplex PCR; TCRdb lists only in-frame clones, some missing. V and J calls and clone size are given by that table; D and trimming were obtained from the DNA. The sample records tens of thousands of clones, approximately 83% being singletons. Sequencing was performed on peripheral blood. The sequence derives from a man in his sixties with acute or convalescent COVID-19.

CDR3 bases: TGTGCCAGCAGACCGATTCTAGCGTTGAGATCCTACAATGAGCAGTTCTTC. This encodes CASRPILALRSYNEQFF. V gene TRBV28 combines with J gene TRBJ2-1; TRBD2 might be the D (6 bases). Per germline, CDR1 MDHEN and CDR2 SYDVKM. V was trimmed by 6 bases and J by 1 base, leaving 19 bases between them. The CDR3 is 17 residues long.